A selection of T cell receptor beta chains follows, all from one sample in a study of blood T cell repertoires in COVID-19. Some clones are missing from TCRdb's copy, which holds only in-frame ones; the method was immunoSEQ multiplex PCR. The repertoire holds about 260,000 clones, 88% seen once, with 0.7% in the top ten. Sequences were obtained from peripheral blood. The receptors stem from a human donor in a cohort sampled during active COVID-19. CDR3s include the opening cysteine and the closing phenylalanine or tryptophan. The D gene is left open where the match is weak. Expanded clones get a size class; other rows say once, few or many, or leave the size out.

j_gene | d_gene | abundance | v_gene | CDR3aa | CDR3nt
TRBJ1-4 | - | - | TRBV30 | CAWSDSRRVRNEKLFF | TGTGCCTGGAGTGACAGTAGGAGGGTTAGAAATGAAAAACTGTTTTTT
TRBJ2-6 | - | - | TRBV7-2 | CASSLASPGAGANVLTF | TGTGCCAGCAGCTTAGCGTCCCCCGGGGCTGGGGCCAACGTCCTGACTTTC
TRBJ2-7 | - | - | TRBV6-5 | CASIPGAGGPYEQYF | TGTGCCAGCATACCCGGGGCAGGGGGGCCCTACGAGCAGTACTTC
TRBJ2-7 | - | once | TRBV7-9 | CASSSQPRVDEQYF | TGTGCCAGCAGCTCCCAACCGAGGGTCGACGAGCAGTACTTC
TRBJ2-3 | TRBD2 | - | TRBV19 | CASTSRGTSAYTDTQYF | TGTGCCAGTACCTCACGTGGGACTAGCGCTTACACAGATACGCAGTATTTT
TRBJ1-1 | - | - | TRBV30 | CASIGGIRGEAFF | TGTGCCTCCATTGGAGGGATCCGGGGTGAAGCTTTCTTT
TRBJ2-7 | TRBD2 | - | TRBV19 | CASSDSTSGWDEQYF | TGTGCCAGTAGTGACTCGACTAGCGGGTGGGACGAGCAGTACTTC
TRBJ2-1 | - | - | TRBV3-1/TRBV3-2 | CASSQVVFFNEQFF | TGTGCCAGCAGCCAAGTCGTCTTTTTCAATGAGCAGTTCTTC
TRBJ1-2 | - | - | TRBV4-1 | CASSSGRHGYTF | TGCGCCAGCAGCTCAGGAAGACATGGCTACACCTTC
TRBJ1-2 | - | - | TRBV5-8 | CASSALGGAGDGYTF | TGTGCCAGCAGCGCCCTTGGAGGGGCGGGAGACGGCTACACCTTC
TRBJ1-6 | - | - | TRBV5-1 | CASSLETSDSYSLHF | TGCGCCAGCAGCTTGGAAACTTCGGACAGCTACTCCCTCCACTTT
TRBJ1-2 | - | - | TRBV7-2 | CASSAQGYGYTF | TGTGCCAGCAGCGCTCAGGGTTATGGCTACACCTTC
TRBJ1-4 | TRBD1 | - | TRBV2 | CASSPWFDRGHSKNEKLFF | TGTGCCAGCAGCCCTTGGTTTGACAGGGGGCATAGTAAGAATGAAAAACTGTTTTTT
TRBJ1-1 | - | - | TRBV6-2/TRBV6-3 | CASSLILGGGGMNTEAFF | TGTGCCAGCAGTTTGATCCTTGGAGGGGGGGGCATGAACACTGAAGCTTTCTTT